This T cell receptor beta chain was recovered during a study of blood T cell repertoires in COVID-19. In the source study's methods: Using reference gene primer amplification, nucleated cell counts were estimated. TCRdb's copy holds only in-frame clones and misses some; the assay was immunoSEQ multiplex PCR. For V, J and clone size, that table is used; D and trimming come from the DNA. The sample records about 120,000 clones, around 89% being singletons. Germline V CDR1 and CDR2: SNHLY, FYNNEI. The CDR3 loop spans 15 amino acids. The trim removed 2 bases at V and 6 bases at J, leaving 7 bases unmatched.

The specimen was peripheral blood. The sequence was collected from a human donor with acute or convalescent COVID-19. The donor label of this sample is uncertain. V is TRBV2 and J is TRBJ1-5, with 7 bases matching TRBD1. The DNA of the CDR3 is TGTGCCAGCAGTGAACAACAGGGGTTTGGTCAGCCCCAGCATTTT. Translation: CASSEQQGFGQPQHF.